Described below is a single TCR beta chain sequence and its context. A primer in the constant region served to generate TCR beta cDNA from 450 to 600 ng of total RNA. Three nested multiplex PCR rounds of slightly modified ARM-PCR generated TCR beta libraries. A C-beta reverse primer was combined with TRBV1-TRBV30 forward primers in the first two PCR rounds, and each round had approximately 10 cycles. MiXCR was run by TCRdb on the multiplex PCR reads, yielding one entry per CDR3 protein. This sample carries approximately 190,000 distinct CDR3 sequences, about 82% of them seen once, and the ten largest clones take less than 20%. This specimen comes from a study of tumor-infiltrating lymphocytes in primary liver carcinoma. Study at large: Patients included men and women of 30 to 69 years. Productive TCRbeta read yields ran from roughly 3.5 to 7 million per sample and were similar between tissues.

Joint extraction of RNA and DNA used 20-30 mg of bulk tissue that was unsorted. Through surgical resection, the patients' primary liver carcinoma was treated. From germline, CDR1 is LGHNA and CDR2 YNFKEQ. This CDR3 contains 14 residues. Deletions cut 2 bases from V and 5 bases from J, with 13 bases between. The rearrangement links TRBV4-2 to TRBJ2-7; D is possibly TRBD1 or TRBD2 (6 bases each). The TCR was taken from a man between 35 and 55 years old with primary liver carcinoma and hepatitis B virus infection. Input material: tumor tissue from primary liver carcinoma. The CDR3: CASSQCDGGHEQYF. DNA of the CDR3: TGTGCCAGCAGCCAATGTGACGGGGGCCACGAGCAGTACTTC.